Below, 25 T cell receptor beta chains from the same sample are listed, as sequenced in a study of vaccination and CD4 T cells after COVID-19. Treatment given: roughly 10-day PBMC culture with coronavirus spike peptide pools or control peptides (ViraFEST assay). The Oncomine TCR Beta short-read assay was applied to DNA of cultured CD4+ T cells. TCRdb fed the PCR reads into MiXCR, producing one record per CDR3 protein. The repertoire includes about 12,000 distinct CDR3 sequences, over 60% of them detected once, and about 7% sits in the top ten. These receptors have no identified antigens. The source was CD4+ T cells from blood, cultured in vitro, collected before SARS-CoV-2 vaccination. All receptors derive from a human donor who had recovered from COVID-19.

The sample holds a few counts of this clonotype. The CDR3 sequence: CSASPLAEFYNEQFF. For the CDR3, the DNA is TGCAGTGCTAGCCCACTAGCGGAGTTCTACAATGAGCAGTTCTTC. This chain joins TRBV20-1 and TRBJ2-1; TRBD2 matches at 8 bases. V was pared by 3 bases and J by 3 bases, with 7 bases of the junction left unmatched. Germline CDR1 DFQATT, CDR2 SNEGSKA (reference sequence). The CDR3 length is 15 residues.

This chain connects TRBV7-9 to TRBJ2-7; 7 nucleotides align to TRBD1. Germline values: CDR1 SEHNR, CDR2 FQNEAQ (reference sequence). This CDR3 has 14 amino acids. The J segment lost 4 bases and the V segment lost 5 bases, leaving 8 bases of the junction unmatched. The CDR3 reads CASSPTGAPYEQYF. CDR3 sequence (DNA): TGTGCCAGCAGCCCAACAGGGGCCCCTTACGAGCAGTACTTC.

V gene TRBV7-2 combines with J gene TRBJ1-1; no clear D gene. V lost 1 base and J lost 1, with 7 bases in between. Germline V gene lookup returns CDR1 SGHTA and CDR2 FQGNSA. This CDR3 comprises 14 residues. The CDR3 here is CASSLGIRNTEAFF. CDR3 nucleotide sequence: TGTGCCAGCAGCTTAGGGATTAGGAACACTGAAGCTTTCTTT.

This clonotype was seen more than once but under ten times. The V and J genes are TRBV20-1 and TRBJ1-1; D is unclear. V gave up 3 bases and J gave up 7 bases, with 18 bases separating them. CDR3 length equals 14 residues. Germline lookup yields CDR1 DFQATT and CDR2 SNEGSKA (reference sequence). The CDR3 sequence: CSARTKHPMGEAFF. Here the CDR3 DNA reads TGCAGTGCTAGGACAAAACACCCGATGGGTGAAGCTTTCTTT.

The chain recombines TRBV28 with TRBJ2-3; D perhaps matches TRBD2 (6 bases). The CDR3 is 15 residues long. Germline V gene sequence: CDR1 MDHEN, CDR2 SYDVKM. V dropped 3 bases and J dropped 8 bases, with 18 bases sitting between them. CDR3 nucleotides: TGTGCCAGCAGTTTTTTCCGGGAGTTTGGTGGTACGCAGTATTTT. As protein: CASSFFREFGGTQYF.

This chain links TRBV10-1 with TRBJ2-7; TRBD1 is a possible D gene (6 bases). Trimming took off 5 bases at V and 2 bases at J, with 16 bases between the two ends. CDR3 length equals 15 residues. Germline assignment: CDR1 WNHNN and CDR2 SYGVQD (reference sequence). CDR3 region: CASSQQTGPAYEQYF. The CDR3 coding sequence is TGCGCCAGCAGTCAACAAACAGGGCCAGCCTACGAGCAGTACTTC.

The genes are TRBV24-1 and TRBJ2-7; 7 nucleotides line up with TRBD1. With 7 bases clipped from V and 2 bases from J, the junction kept 7 bases outside the gene matches. Looked up from germline, CDR1 is KGHDR and CDR2 is SFDVKD. The length of the CDR3 is 14 residues. The CDR3 region is CATSAGGYPYEQYF. The CDR3 nucleotides are TGTGCCACCAGCGCAGGGGGTTACCCCTACGAGCAGTACTTC.

The sample holds a few counts of this clonotype. This chain links TRBV14 with TRBJ2-5; D gene ambiguous. CDR3 length: 17 residues. The ends were cut back, 0 bases at V and 0 bases at J, with 14 bases in the middle. CDR1 and CDR2 (germline): SGHDN, FVKESK. CDR3 sequence: CASSQDPVRRYQETQYF. CDR3 bases: TGTGCCAGCAGCCAAGATCCGGTGCGAAGGTACCAAGAGACCCAGTACTTC. The complete variable domain, with remaining parts taken from reference TRBV14 and TRBJ2-5, reads EAGVTQFPSHSVIEKGQTVTLRCDPISGHDNLYWYRRVMGKEIKFLLHFVKESKQDESGMPNNRFLAERTGGTYSTLKVQPAELEDSGVYFCASSQDPVRRYQETQYFGPGTRLLVL.

The chain joins TRBV19 to TRBJ1-2; TRBD1 matches at 8 bases. J lost 1 base, V lost 6 bases, and 4 bases had no gene match. The length of the CDR3 is 14 residues. Per the germline V gene, CDR1 is LNHDA and CDR2 is SQIVND (reference sequence). The CDR3 spells CASRGQEGNYGYTF. CDR3 coding DNA: TGTGCCAGTAGGGGACAGGAGGGTAACTATGGCTACACCTTC.

The chain couples TRBV27 to TRBJ2-1, with 9 bases fitting TRBD2. CDR3 length: 18 amino acids. Germline CDR1 reads MNHEY; CDR2 reads SMNVEV (reference sequence). V shed 3 bases and J 0 bases; nucleotides not matched to a gene: 9. CDR3 in DNA: TGTGCCAGCAGTTTCTACTGGACTAGCGCGTACTCCTACAATGAGCAGTTCTTC. Translating it yields CASSFYWTSAYSYNEQFF.

This clonotype was observed a few times. V is TRBV2 and J is TRBJ2-3; no firm D call. Per germline, CDR1 SNHLY and CDR2 FYNNEI. Trimming took 6 bases from V and 0 from J, leaving 7 bases between them. The length of the CDR3 is 13 residues. CDR3 sequence reads: CASRVSSTDTQYF. The CDR3 DNA reads as TGTGCCAGCAGGGTGTCTAGCACAGATACGCAGTATTTT.

This clonotype was observed once. J is TRBJ2-2 and V is TRBV20-1, with D possibly TRBD2 on 5 matching bases. This CDR3 comprises 14 residues. Per the germline V gene, CDR1 is DFQATT and CDR2 is SNEGSKA (reference sequence). V was pared by 3 bases and J by 6 bases, with 14 bases between. CDR3 loop: CSARKVGEAGELFF. The CDR3 DNA sequence: TGCAGTGCTAGGAAGGTCGGGGAAGCCGGGGAGCTGTTTTTT.

The rearrangement links TRBV5-4 to TRBJ1-1; D is uncertain. V lost 5 bases, J lost 3 bases, and 5 bases lay in between. Germline V gene lookup returns CDR1 SGHNT and CDR2 YYREEE (reference sequence). The CDR3 is made up of 11 amino acids. CDR3 residues: CASRADTEAFF. The CDR3 DNA reads TGTGCCAGCAGAGCAGACACTGAAGCTTTCTTT.

The chain joins TRBV27 to TRBJ2-7; 7 bases are a match to TRBD1. Germline V gene sequence: CDR1 MNHEY, CDR2 SMNVEV (reference sequence). The CDR3 is 15 amino acids. V lost 4 bases to trimming and J lost 2 bases; unmatched junction nucleotides: 8. CDR3 sequence (DNA): TGTGCCAGCAGTTCCACTCCGACAGGGACCTACGAGCAGTACTTC. Translated: CASSSTPTGTYEQYF.

J is TRBJ1-2 and V is TRBV20-1; 8 nucleotides agree with TRBD1. Trimming at V came to 3 bases and at J to 4 bases, leaving 4 bases not matched to a gene. CDR3 length equals 13 residues. CDR1 and CDR2 from the germline V gene are DFQATT and SNEGSKA (reference sequence). CDR3 sequence reads: CSASDRGSYGYTF. DNA for the CDR3: TGCAGTGCTAGCGACAGGGGATCCTATGGCTACACCTTC.

CDR3 DNA sequence: TGTGCCAGCAGGACTAGCGGGAGGGCCGGGGAGCTGTTTTTT. Protein: CASRTSGRAGELFF. The V call is TRBV6-1, the J call TRBJ2-2; TRBD2 matches 14 bases. Germline CDR1 and CDR2: MNHNS and SASEGT. Trimming cost V 6 bases and J 6 bases; bases outside gene matches: 0. This CDR3 is 14 amino acids long.

CDR3 sequence (DNA): TGTGCCAGCAGTCCCCTAGGACAGTCTTTTGCTGAAGCTTTCTTT. This encodes CASSPLGQSFAEAFF. This sequence joins TRBV27 and TRBJ1-1; a possible D gene is TRBD1 (6 bases). CDR1 and CDR2 (germline): MNHEY, SMNVEV (reference sequence). V was trimmed by 5 bases and J by 6 bases, leaving 19 bases between them. This CDR3 contains 15 residues.

V gene TRBV10-3 combines with J gene TRBJ1-2; D is possibly TRBD1 (5 bases). The V end lost 4 bases, the J end lost 8 bases, and 17 bases lay between the germline ends. This CDR3 has 14 amino acids. The germline V gene encodes CDR1 ENHRY and CDR2 SYGVKD. Written as DNA, the CDR3 is TGTGCCATCAGTGGGATCCTCAGGGAGGGCGGCTACACCTTC. This codes for CAISGILREGGYTF.

The chain combines TRBV7-2 with TRBJ2-5, with 15 nucleotides matching TRBD2. The junction had 4 bases not matched to a gene; V was cut back by 2 bases and J by 6 bases. This CDR3 spans 16 amino acids. Germline loops: CDR1 SGHTA, CDR2 FQGNSA. The CDR3 here is CASSLHGTSGRQTQYF. CDR3 in DNA: TGTGCCAGCAGCTTACATGGGACTAGCGGGAGGCAGACCCAGTACTTC.

The chain is built from TRBV6-2 or TRBV6-3 and TRBJ2-5, with TRBD2 matching over 7 bases. Germline trimming cut 5 bases from V and 5 bases from J; bases unmatched to any gene: 11. Germline values: CDR1 MNHEY, CDR2 SVGEGT. This CDR3 is 15 amino acids long. The CDR3 loop reads CASSGGYGRLETQYF. The CDR3 DNA follows: TGTGCCAGCAGTGGGGGGTACGGGAGGCTTGAGACCCAGTACTTC.

This clonotype appeared once. This rearrangement joins TRBV7-8 to TRBJ2-7, with 9 bases aligning to TRBD1. Germline V gives CDR1 SGHVS, CDR2 FQNEAQ. This CDR3 has 14 residues. J lost 9 bases, V lost 5 bases, and 11 bases had no gene match. The CDR3 DNA sequence: TGTGCCAGCAGCCCCCGGGACAGGGCTCTCTTGCAGTACTTC. As protein: CASSPRDRALLQYF.

This clonotype came up a few times. The chain links TRBV10-1 to TRBJ1-2, with a tentative D call TRBD1 (5 bases). The V gene's germline CDR1 is WNHNN and CDR2 SYGVQD (reference sequence). The germline V and J ends were trimmed by 6 bases and 2 bases, with 22 bases remaining between them. The CDR3 is 17 amino acids. For the CDR3, the DNA is TGCGCCAGCAGCGCCCGGGGACTACAGAGAAAGAACTATGGCTACACCTTC. Protein sequence: CASSARGLQRKNYGYTF.

This sequence joins TRBV12-3 or TRBV12-4 and TRBJ1-5; D remains ambiguous. Deletions cut 3 bases from V and 2 bases from J, with 11 bases between. The length of the CDR3 is 15 residues. CDR3 loop: CASSFIGNGNQPQHF. The CDR3 nucleotides read TGTGCCAGCAGTTTTATCGGTAATGGCAATCAGCCCCAGCATTTT.

The V call is TRBV20-1, the J call TRBJ2-7; TRBD2 matches 12 bases. The V and J ends lost 6 bases and 1 base, in that order; junction bases with no gene match: 4. This CDR3 contains 14 residues. The germline gives CDR1 DFQATT, CDR2 SNEGSKA (reference sequence). The DNA for the CDR3 is TGCAGTGCCAGGACTAGCGGGAATTCCTACGAGCAGTACTTC. This sequence encodes CSARTSGNSYEQYF.

The rearrangement links TRBV20-1 to TRBJ2-1; TRBD2 matches 9 bases. CDR1 is DFQATT and CDR2 is SNEGSKA in the germline V gene (reference sequence). This CDR3 spans 12 amino acids. CDR3 sequence reads: CSPGGGRDEQFF. The CDR3 nucleotides are TGCAGCCCGGGGGGCGGGAGGGATGAGCAGTTCTTC.